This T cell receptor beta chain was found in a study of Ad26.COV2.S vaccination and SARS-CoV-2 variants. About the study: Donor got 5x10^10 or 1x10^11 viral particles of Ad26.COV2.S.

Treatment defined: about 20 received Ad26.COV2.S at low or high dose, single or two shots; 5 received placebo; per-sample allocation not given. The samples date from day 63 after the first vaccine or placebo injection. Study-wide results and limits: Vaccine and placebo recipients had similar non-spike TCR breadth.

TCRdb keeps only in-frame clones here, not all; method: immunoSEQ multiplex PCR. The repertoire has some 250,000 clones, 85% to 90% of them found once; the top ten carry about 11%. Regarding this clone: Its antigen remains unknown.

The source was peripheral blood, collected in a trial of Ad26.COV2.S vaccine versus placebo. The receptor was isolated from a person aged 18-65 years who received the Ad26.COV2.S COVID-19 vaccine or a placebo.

The CDR3 loop reads CASSPGGVAGANVLTF. CDR3 in DNA: TGTGCCAGCAGCCCAGGTGGGGTCGCTGGGGCCAACGTCCTGACTTTC. This chain joins TRBV11-3 and TRBJ2-6; D is undetermined. The CDR3 spans 16 residues. V shed 5 bases and J shed 2 bases, with 13 bases lying between them. CDR1 is SGHNT, CDR2 YENEEA, per germline.